Below are 10 T cell receptor beta chains sequenced from a single sample in a study of blood T cell repertoires in COVID-19. Sequenced by immunoSEQ multiplex PCR; TCRdb stores in-frame clones only, minus some. The sample lists around 200,000 clones, about nine tenths occurring once. The sequencing sample was made of peripheral blood. Receptors were obtained from a man aged 65 to 79 with active or convalescent COVID-19.

The V call is TRBV2, the J call TRBJ2-5; 8 bases agree with TRBD2. The length of the CDR3 is 15 residues. The V segment lost 4 bases and the J segment 4 bases; nucleotides outside the gene matches: 8. CDR1 is SNHLY, CDR2 FYNNEI, per germline. CDR3 DNA: TGTGCCAGCAGTGGGGGGCGGGAGGTCGGAGAGACCCAGTACTTC. Protein product: CASSGGREVGETQYF.

The chain is built from TRBV7-8 and TRBJ1-1; 7 bases fit TRBD1. This CDR3 is built from 16 residues. Trimming cost V 4 bases and J 3 bases; bases outside gene matches: 11. Germline V gives CDR1 SGHVS, CDR2 FQNEAQ. Here the CDR3 reads CASSSVDRDGDTEAFF. DNA for the CDR3: TGTGCCAGCAGCTCCGTCGACAGGGACGGAGACACTGAAGCTTTCTTT. The full variable domain, completed using reference TRBV7-8 and TRBJ1-1, is GAGVSQSPRYKVAKRGQDVALRCDPISGHVSLFWYQQALGQGPEFLTYFQNEAQLDKSGLPSDRFFAERPEGSVSTLKIQRTQQEDSAVYLCASSSVDRDGDTEAFFGQGTRLTVV.

CDR3 DNA: TGTGCCAGCAGCTTGCGGGATAACAATGAAAAACTGTTTTTT. Encoded protein: CASSLRDNNEKLFF. The chain combines TRBV7-9 with TRBJ1-4; D call uncertain. Germline V lookup: CDR1 SEHNR, CDR2 FQNEAQ (reference sequence). V was cut by 3 bases and J by 5 bases, with 10 bases left in between. The CDR3 covers 14 residues.

This chain links TRBV7-2 with TRBJ1-4; 10 bases are shared with TRBD1. Per germline, CDR1 SGHTA and CDR2 FQGNSA. The CDR3 length is 17 residues. V shed 3 bases and J 8 bases; nucleotides not matched to a gene: 12. The CDR3 protein is CASSLGDRGPPLEKLFF. The CDR3, as DNA: TGTGCCAGCAGCTTGGGGGACAGGGGCCCACCCCTCGAAAAACTGTTTTTT.

The chain joins TRBV7-2 to TRBJ2-6, with D perhaps matching TRBD2 (6 bases). The CDR3 is 17 residues long. Per the germline V gene, CDR1 is SGHTA and CDR2 is FQGNSA. V was trimmed by 5 bases and J by 4 bases, leaving 18 bases between them. Here the CDR3 reads CASSPGGVFKGANVLTF. The CDR3 nucleotides read TGTGCCAGCAGCCCCGGGGGTGTTTTCAAAGGGGCCAACGTCCTGACTTTC.

The rearrangement uses TRBV5-1 and TRBJ1-3; D is perhaps TRBD1 (5 bases). Germline-derived CDR1 and CDR2 are SGHRS and YFSETQ. The V and J ends lost 0 bases and 0 bases respectively, with 10 bases between them. The CDR3 runs to 16 residues. In DNA form, the CDR3 reads TGCGCCAGCAGCTTGGGACAGTTCAACTCTGGAAACACCATATATTTT. Translation gives CASSLGQFNSGNTIYF.

V is TRBV9 and J is TRBJ1-1, with 7 positions matching TRBD1. CDR1 is SGDLS, CDR2 YYNGEE, per germline. J gave up 10 bases and V 3 bases, and 18 bases lay outside the gene matches. This CDR3 spans 16 amino acids. The CDR3 coding sequence is TGTGCCAGCAGCGACCTCACTCAAACCACAGGGGTTGGAGCTTTCTTT. Amino acids: CASSDLTQTTGVGAFF.

The rearrangement uses TRBV6-2 or TRBV6-3 and TRBJ1-4, with 10 bases matching TRBD1. The CDR3 runs 16 residues. V was clipped by 5 bases and J by 8 bases; unmatched bases: 11. Germline CDR1 is MNHEY and CDR2 is SVGEGT. In DNA form, the CDR3 reads TGTGCCAGCAGTGCCCCGACAGGGGGCGAACGGGAAAAACTGTTTTTT. Residues: CASSAPTGGEREKLFF.

This chain links TRBV28 with TRBJ1-3; D uncertain. The CDR3 totals 15 residues. The germline gives CDR1 MDHEN, CDR2 SYDVKM. Trimming pared 6 bases from V and 0 bases from J, leaving 12 bases between. Here the CDR3 reads CASSPEMSSGNTIYF. The DNA of the CDR3 is TGTGCCAGCAGCCCTGAGATGAGCTCTGGAAACACCATATATTTT.

V and J are TRBV5-1 and TRBJ1-1; D remains ambiguous. Germline lookup yields CDR1 SGHRS and CDR2 YFSETQ. V lost 1 base and J 0 bases, leaving 4 bases between the germline ends. The CDR3 runs to 13 residues. CDR3 DNA: TGCGCCAGCAGCTTGACGGTGAACACTGAAGCTTTCTTT. Amino acid sequence: CASSLTVNTEAFF.